A selection of T cell receptor beta chains follows, all from one sample in a study of OX40 agonist ivuxolimab in advanced cancers. This table comes from immunoSEQ multiplex PCR, and its TCRdb copy is limited to in-frame clones, with some not included. The sample shows 55,000 to 70,000 clones, around 83% of them seen only once. Sequencing was performed on CD4+ or CD8+ T cells sorted from blood, taken in a trial of the OX40 agonist ivuxolimab. The receptors shown here come from an adult with an advanced solid tumor such as melanoma, head and neck, liver or kidney cancer. CDR3s include the opening cysteine and the closing phenylalanine or tryptophan. D genes are given only for firm matches. Size is omitted from some rows. Given values are once, few, many or a class for expanded clones.

clone_size j_call d_call v_call cdr3_aa cdr3_nt
NA TRBJ2-3 NA TRBV7-9 CASSSLYQADTQYF TGTGCCAGCAGCTCTTTATATCAGGCAGATACGCAGTATTTT
NA TRBJ2-7 TRBD2 TRBV27 CASRQGSKAGAEQYF TGTGCCAGCCGTCAGGGGAGTAAAGCGGGGGCCGAGCAGTACTTC
NA TRBJ1-4 TRBD1 TRBV19 CASTLKGRGNEKLFF TGTGCCAGTACCCTAAAGGGCAGGGGGAATGAAAAACTGTTTTTT
NA TRBJ1-2 NA TRBV25-1 CASSGSYRAGGYTF TGTGCCAGCAGTGGGTCCTACAGGGCCGGTGGCTACACCTTC
once TRBJ2-3 TRBD1 TRBV5-1 CASLLRDSYTDTQYF TGCGCCAGCCTCCTCCGGGACAGCTACACAGATACGCAGTATTTT
NA TRBJ1-3 NA TRBV7-9 CASSQQSGPGNTIYF TGTGCCAGCAGCCAACAGTCGGGACCCGGAAACACCATATATTTT
NA TRBJ1-4 NA TRBV6-5 CASSYGFDNEKLFF TGTGCCAGCAGTTACGGGTTTGATAATGAAAAACTGTTTTTT
once TRBJ2-5 NA TRBV11-2 CASSSLDLPGTQYF TGTGCCAGCAGCTCCCTCGACCTTCCAGGGACCCAGTACTTC
NA TRBJ2-1 NA TRBV27 CASSLGQLIHEQFF TGTGCCAGCAGTTTAGGGCAGTTGATCCATGAGCAGTTCTTC
NA TRBJ2-3 NA TRBV28 CASSLRGDTQYF TGTGCCAGCAGTCTCCGGGGAGATACGCAGTATTTT